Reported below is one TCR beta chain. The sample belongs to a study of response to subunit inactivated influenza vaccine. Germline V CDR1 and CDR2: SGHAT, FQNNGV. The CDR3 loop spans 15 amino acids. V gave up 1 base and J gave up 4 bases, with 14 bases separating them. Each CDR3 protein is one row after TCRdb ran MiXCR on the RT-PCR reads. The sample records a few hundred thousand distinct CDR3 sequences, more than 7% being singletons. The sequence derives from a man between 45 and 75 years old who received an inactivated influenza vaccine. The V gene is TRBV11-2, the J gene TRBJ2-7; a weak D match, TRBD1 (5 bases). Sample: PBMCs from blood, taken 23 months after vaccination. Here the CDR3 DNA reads TGTGCCAGCAGCTTAGTGGACACCCCTTTTTACGAGCAGTACTTC. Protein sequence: CASSLVDTPFYEQYF.